This record concerns one T cell receptor (beta chain) sequence. What it binds is unknown. TCRdb recomputed calls from the RT-PCR reads with MiXCR, one row per CDR3 protein. This sample carries 500,000 to 550,000 distinct CDR3 sequences, 7.6% of them seen once, and the ten largest clones take under 15%. The record originates from a study of response to subunit inactivated influenza vaccine. Study-wide points: The authors suggested that every seasonal influenza vaccination recruits few new T cells.

V dropped 6 bases and J dropped 10; count of bases not matched to a gene: 4. Germline V gives CDR1 DFQATT, CDR2 SNEGSKA (reference sequence). The CDR3 has 11 amino acids. Here the sequenced sample was PBMCs from blood, taken roughly 24 months after vaccination. The chain is built from TRBV20-1 and TRBJ2-7; 12 bases are shared with TRBD2. This TCR was sampled from a man between 50 and 69 years old who received an inactivated influenza vaccine. In DNA, the CDR3 is TGCAGTGCGCGGACTAGCGGGATTCAGTACTTC. This translates into CSARTSGIQYF.